The clone carrying this T cell receptor beta chain turned up a few times. The table came from immunoSEQ multiplex PCR; TCRdb's copy has only in-frame clones and leaves some out. The sample holds under 75,000 clones, around 81% seen once. This specimen comes from a study of OX40 agonist ivuxolimab in advanced cancers. Study summary: Patients receiving dose escalation had hepatocellular carcinoma, melanoma, renal cell or head and neck cancer.

The V and J ends lost 1 base and 5 bases, in that order; junction bases with no gene match: 10. This CDR3 has 16 residues. Per germline, CDR1 SGDLS and CDR2 YYNGEE. The sequence came from an adult with an advanced solid tumor such as melanoma, head and neck, liver or kidney cancer. Sequenced material: CD4+ or CD8+ T cells sorted from blood, taken in a trial of the OX40 agonist ivuxolimab. The chain has TRBV9 and TRBJ2-5; 8 bases are a match to TRBD2. In DNA form, the CDR3 reads TGTGCCAGCAGCGTACTAATCGGGGGGGCCACGGAGACCCAGTACTTC. This translates into CASSVLIGGATETQYF.